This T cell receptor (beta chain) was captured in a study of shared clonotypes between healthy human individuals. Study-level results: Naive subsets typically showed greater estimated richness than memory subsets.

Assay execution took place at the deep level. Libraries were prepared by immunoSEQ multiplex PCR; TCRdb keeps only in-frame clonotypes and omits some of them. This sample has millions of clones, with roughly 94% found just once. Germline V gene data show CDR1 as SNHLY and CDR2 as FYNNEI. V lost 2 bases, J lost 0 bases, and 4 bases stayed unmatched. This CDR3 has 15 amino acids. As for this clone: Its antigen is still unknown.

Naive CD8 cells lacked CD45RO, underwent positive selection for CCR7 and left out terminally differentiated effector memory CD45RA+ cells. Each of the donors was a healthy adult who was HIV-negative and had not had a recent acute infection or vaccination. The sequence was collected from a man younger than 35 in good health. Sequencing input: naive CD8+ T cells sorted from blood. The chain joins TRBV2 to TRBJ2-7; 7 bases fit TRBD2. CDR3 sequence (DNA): TGTGCCAGCAGTGAATGGGAGCGGGACTCCTACGAGCAGTACTTC. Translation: CASSEWERDSYEQYF.